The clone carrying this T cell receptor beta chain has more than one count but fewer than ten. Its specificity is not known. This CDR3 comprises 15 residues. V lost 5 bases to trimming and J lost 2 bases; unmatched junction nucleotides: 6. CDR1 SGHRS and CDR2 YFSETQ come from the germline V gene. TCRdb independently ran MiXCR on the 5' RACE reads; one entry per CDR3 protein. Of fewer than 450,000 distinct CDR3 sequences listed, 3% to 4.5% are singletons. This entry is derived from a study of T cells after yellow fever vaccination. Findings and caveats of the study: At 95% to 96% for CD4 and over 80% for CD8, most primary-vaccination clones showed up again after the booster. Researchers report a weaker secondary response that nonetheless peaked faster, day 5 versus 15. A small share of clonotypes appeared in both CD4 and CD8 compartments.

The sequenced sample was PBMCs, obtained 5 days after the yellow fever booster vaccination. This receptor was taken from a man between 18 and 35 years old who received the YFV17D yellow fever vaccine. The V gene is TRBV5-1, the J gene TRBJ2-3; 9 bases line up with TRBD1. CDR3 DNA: TGCGCCAGCAGGGACGGGACAGGGCCCACAGATACGCAGTATTTT. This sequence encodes CASRDGTGPTDTQYF.